This T cell receptor beta chain was profiled in a study of OX40 agonist ivuxolimab in advanced cancers. Overall study context: Patients with prior anti-PD-1, anti-PD-L1 or anti-CTLA-4 therapy were eligible; approximately 40% had some. Study-level findings and limits: Among the nonresponders, some also had low normalized T-cell clonal expansion. CD4+ and CD8+ blood T cells expanded clonally by week 6 at 0.1 to 3.0 mg/kg.

The CDR3 consists of 16 residues. V shed 3 bases and J 7 bases; nucleotides not matched to a gene: 10. Germline V CDR1 and CDR2: GTSNPN, SVGIG (reference sequence). On this clone itself: Antigen specificity is unknown.

The assay was immunoSEQ multiplex PCR, and TCRdb's table has in-frame clones only and misses some. The sample includes around 53,000 clones, 84% of them seen just once. The clonotype comes from an adult with an advanced solid tumor such as melanoma, head and neck, liver or kidney cancer. The chain recombines TRBV30 with TRBJ2-1; 12 nucleotides match TRBD2. The input for sequencing was CD4+ or CD8+ T cells sorted from blood, taken in a trial of the OX40 agonist ivuxolimab. CDR3 nucleotide sequence: TGTGCCTGGAGCCTTGCTAGCGGGAGGGGTCGAAATGAGCAGTTCTTC. Translated, it gives CAWSLASGRGRNEQFF.